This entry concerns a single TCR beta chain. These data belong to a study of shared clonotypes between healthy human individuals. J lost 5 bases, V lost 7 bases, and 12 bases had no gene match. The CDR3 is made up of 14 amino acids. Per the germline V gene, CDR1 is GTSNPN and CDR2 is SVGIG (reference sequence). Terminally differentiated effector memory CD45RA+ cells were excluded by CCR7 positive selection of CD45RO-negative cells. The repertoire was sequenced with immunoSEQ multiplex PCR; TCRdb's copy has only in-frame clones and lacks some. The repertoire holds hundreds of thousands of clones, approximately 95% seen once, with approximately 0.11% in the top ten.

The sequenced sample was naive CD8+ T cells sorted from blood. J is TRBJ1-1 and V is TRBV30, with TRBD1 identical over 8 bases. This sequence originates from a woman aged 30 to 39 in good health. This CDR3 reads CAYTSGQGDTEAFF. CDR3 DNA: TGTGCCTACACCTCCGGACAGGGAGATACTGAAGCTTTCTTT.